This T cell receptor (beta chain) was sequenced for a study of technical replicates of blood from a few donors. Clones were sequenced by immunoSEQ multiplex PCR, and TCRdb holds only the in-frame ones, with some missing. The sample includes 55,000 to 85,000 clones, nearly 98% of them seen just once. This clone came up once. Germline V gene data show CDR1 as MNHNS and CDR2 as SASEGT. Trimming stripped 5 bases from V and 6 bases from J, with 13 bases between. This CDR3 comprises 13 residues. The receptor was isolated from a human donor in good health. The gene calls are TRBV6-1 and TRBJ1-1; D might be TRBD1 (5 bases). The sequenced material came from T cells isolated from PBMCs. For the CDR3, the DNA is TGTGCCAGCAGTATGACAGACTTAGCTGAAGCTTTCTTT. This gives the protein CASSMTDLAEAFF.